This entry features one T cell receptor beta chain sequence. The data originate from a study of CD4+ T cells in melanoma. Sequencing was performed with immunoSEQ multiplex PCR; in TCRdb, only in-frame clones are kept and a portion is missing. Here the sample spans around 7,000 clones, roughly 50% being singletons. With 4 bases clipped from V and 8 bases from J, the junction kept 9 bases outside the gene matches. CDR1 and CDR2 (germline): SNHLY, FYNNEI. The CDR3 runs to 16 residues. Sequencing used cells from a culture (not recorded whether cultured in vitro). This chain links TRBV2 with TRBJ1-6; the match to TRBD1 covers 9 bases. The source of this sequence is a human donor with melanoma. The CDR3 spells CASSGDRDRAYSPLHF. The CDR3 DNA is TGTGCCAGCAGTGGGGACCGGGACAGGGCTTATTCACCCCTCCACTTT.